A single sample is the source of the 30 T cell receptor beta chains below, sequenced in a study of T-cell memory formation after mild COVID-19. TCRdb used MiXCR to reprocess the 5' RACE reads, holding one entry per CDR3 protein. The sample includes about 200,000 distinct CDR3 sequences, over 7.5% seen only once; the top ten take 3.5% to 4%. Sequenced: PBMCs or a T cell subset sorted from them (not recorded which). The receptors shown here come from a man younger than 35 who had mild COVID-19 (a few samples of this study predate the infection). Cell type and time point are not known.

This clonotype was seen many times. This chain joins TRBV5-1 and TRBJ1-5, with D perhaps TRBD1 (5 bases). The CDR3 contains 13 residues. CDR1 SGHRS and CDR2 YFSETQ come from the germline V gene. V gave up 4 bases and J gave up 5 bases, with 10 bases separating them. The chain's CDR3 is CASSRDGDQPQHF. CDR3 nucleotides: TGCGCCAGCAGCAGGGACGGGGATCAGCCCCAGCATTTT.

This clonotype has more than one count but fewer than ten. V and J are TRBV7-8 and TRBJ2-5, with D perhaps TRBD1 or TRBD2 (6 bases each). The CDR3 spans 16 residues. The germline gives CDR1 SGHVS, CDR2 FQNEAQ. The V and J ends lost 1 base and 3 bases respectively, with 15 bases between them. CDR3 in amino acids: CASSLGGALRKETQYF. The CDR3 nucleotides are TGTGCCAGCAGCTTAGGGGGGGCGTTGAGGAAAGAGACCCAGTACTTC.

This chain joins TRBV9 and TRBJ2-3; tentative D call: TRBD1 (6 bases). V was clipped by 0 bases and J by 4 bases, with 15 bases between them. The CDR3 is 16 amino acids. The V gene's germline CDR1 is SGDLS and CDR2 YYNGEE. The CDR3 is CASSVGAGTQADTQYF. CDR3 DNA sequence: TGTGCCAGCAGCGTAGGAGCCGGGACACAGGCAGATACGCAGTATTTT.

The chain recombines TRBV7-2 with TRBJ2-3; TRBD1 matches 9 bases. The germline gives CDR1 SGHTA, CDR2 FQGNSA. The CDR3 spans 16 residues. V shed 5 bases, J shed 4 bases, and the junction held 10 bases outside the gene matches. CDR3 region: CASSDLGTGIADTQYF. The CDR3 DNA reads TGTGCCAGCAGCGACCTTGGGACAGGGATAGCAGATACGCAGTATTTT.

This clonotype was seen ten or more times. The CDR3, as DNA: TGTGCCAGCAGCCCCCCCCTGACTTTCCGCAATGAGCAGTTCTTC. This translates into CASSPPLTFRNEQFF. The gene calls are TRBV7-2 and TRBJ2-1; the D is unclear. Trimming stripped 5 bases from V and 6 bases from J, with 17 bases between. Germline V lookup: CDR1 SGHTA, CDR2 FQGNSA. The CDR3 length is 15 residues.

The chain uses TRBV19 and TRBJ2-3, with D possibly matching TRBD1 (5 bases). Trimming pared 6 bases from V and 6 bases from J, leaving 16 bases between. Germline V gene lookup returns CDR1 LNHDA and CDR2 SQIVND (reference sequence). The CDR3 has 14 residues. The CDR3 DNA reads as TGTGCCAGTAGCATTCAGGGTCTGGAGGATACGCAGTATTTT. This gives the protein CASSIQGLEDTQYF.

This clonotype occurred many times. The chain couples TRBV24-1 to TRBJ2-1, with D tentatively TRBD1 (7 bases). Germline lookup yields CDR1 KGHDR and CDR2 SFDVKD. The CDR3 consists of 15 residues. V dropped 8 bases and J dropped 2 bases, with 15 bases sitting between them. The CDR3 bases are TGTGCCACCACGGCAGGGGGGCGGCCCTACAATGAGCAGTTCTTC. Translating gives CATTAGGRPYNEQFF.

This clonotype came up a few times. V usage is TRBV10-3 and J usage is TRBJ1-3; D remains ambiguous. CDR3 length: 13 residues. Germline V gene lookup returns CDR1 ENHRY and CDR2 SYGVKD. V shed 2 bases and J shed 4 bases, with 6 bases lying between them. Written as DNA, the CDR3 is TGTGCCATCAGTGAGGCTCAGGGAAACACCATATATTTT. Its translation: CAISEAQGNTIYF.

CDR3 nucleotide sequence: TGTGCCAGCAGCGTAACAGGATCCTACAATGAGCAGTTCTTC. Translated: CASSVTGSYNEQFF. This sequence joins TRBV9 and TRBJ2-1, with a tentative D call TRBD1 (5 bases). The CDR3 is made up of 14 amino acids. V was clipped by 1 base and J by 1 base, with 6 bases between them. Germline V gene data show CDR1 as SGDLS and CDR2 as YYNGEE.

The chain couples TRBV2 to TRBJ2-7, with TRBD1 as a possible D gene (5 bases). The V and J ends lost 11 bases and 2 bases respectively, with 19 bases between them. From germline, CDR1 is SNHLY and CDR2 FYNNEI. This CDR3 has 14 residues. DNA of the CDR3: TGTGCCGCCGCAGGGCCCCCATCCCCCTACGAGCAGTACTTC. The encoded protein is CAAAGPPSPYEQYF.

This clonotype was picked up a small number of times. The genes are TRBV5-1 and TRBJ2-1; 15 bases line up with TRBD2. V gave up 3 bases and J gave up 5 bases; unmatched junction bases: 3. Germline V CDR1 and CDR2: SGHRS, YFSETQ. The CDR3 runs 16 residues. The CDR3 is CASSWTSGGAHNEQFF. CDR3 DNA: TGCGCCAGCAGCTGGACTAGCGGGGGGGCCCACAATGAGCAGTTCTTC. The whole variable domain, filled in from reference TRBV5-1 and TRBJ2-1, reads KAGVTQTPRYLIKTRGQQVTLSCSPISGHRSVSWYQQTPGQGLQFLFEYFSETQRNKGNFPGRFSGRQFSNSRSEMNVSTLELGDSALYLCASSWTSGGAHNEQFFGPGTRLTVL.

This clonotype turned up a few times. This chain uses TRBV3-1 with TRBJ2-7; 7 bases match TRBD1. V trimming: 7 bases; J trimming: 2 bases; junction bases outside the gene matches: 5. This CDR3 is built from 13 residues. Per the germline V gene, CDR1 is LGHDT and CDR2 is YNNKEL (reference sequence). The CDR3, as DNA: TGTGCCAGCACCCGGACAGGAGCCTACGAGCAGTACTTC. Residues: CASTRTGAYEQYF.

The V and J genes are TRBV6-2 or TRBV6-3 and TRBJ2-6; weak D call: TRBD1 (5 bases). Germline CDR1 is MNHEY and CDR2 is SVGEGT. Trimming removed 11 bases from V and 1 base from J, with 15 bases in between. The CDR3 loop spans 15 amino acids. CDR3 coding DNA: TGTGCCGCCAGAACAGGTTATTCTGGGGCCAACGTCCTGACTTTC. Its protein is CAARTGYSGANVLTF.

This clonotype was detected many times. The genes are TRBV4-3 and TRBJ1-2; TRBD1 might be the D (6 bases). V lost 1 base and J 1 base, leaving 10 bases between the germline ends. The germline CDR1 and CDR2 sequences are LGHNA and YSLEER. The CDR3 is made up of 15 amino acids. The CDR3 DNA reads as TGCGCCAGCAGCCAAGTGACAGGACTTAACTATGGCTACACCTTC. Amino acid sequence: CASSQVTGLNYGYTF.

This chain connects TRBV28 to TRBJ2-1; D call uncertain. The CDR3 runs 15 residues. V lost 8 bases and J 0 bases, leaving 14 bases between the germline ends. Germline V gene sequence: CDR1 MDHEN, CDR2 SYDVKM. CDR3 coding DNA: TGTGCCAGCGTCCAGTGGACCAGCTCCTACAATGAGCAGTTCTTC. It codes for CASVQWTSSYNEQFF.

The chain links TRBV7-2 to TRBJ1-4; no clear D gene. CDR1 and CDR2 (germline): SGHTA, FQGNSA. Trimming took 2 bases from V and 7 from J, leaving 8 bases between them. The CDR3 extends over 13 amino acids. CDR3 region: CASSLFVGEKLFF. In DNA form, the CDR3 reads TGTGCCAGCAGCTTATTCGTGGGTGAAAAACTGTTTTTT.

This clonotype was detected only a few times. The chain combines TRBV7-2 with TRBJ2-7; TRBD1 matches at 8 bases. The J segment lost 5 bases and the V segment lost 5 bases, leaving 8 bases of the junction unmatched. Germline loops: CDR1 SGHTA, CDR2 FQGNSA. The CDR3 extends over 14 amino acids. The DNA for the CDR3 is TGTGCCAGCAGCACCCGGGACAGGTCCCACGAGCAGTACGTC. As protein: CASSTRDRSHEQYV.

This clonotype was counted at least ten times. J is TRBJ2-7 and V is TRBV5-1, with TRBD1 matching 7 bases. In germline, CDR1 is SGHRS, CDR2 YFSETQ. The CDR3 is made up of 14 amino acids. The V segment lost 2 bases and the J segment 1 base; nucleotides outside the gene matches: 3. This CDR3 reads CASSFATGSYEQYF. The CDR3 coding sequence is TGCGCCAGCAGCTTCGCGACAGGGTCCTACGAGCAGTACTTC.

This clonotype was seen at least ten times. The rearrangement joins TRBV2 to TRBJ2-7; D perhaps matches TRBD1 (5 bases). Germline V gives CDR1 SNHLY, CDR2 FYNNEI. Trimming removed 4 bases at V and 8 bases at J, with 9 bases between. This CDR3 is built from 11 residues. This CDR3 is CASSADKQQYV. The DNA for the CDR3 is TGTGCCAGCAGTGCGGACAAGCAGCAGTACGTC.

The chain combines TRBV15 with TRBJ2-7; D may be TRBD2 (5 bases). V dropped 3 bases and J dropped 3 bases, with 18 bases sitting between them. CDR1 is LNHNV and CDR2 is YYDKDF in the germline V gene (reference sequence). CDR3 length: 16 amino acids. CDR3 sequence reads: CATSSLMGLGSYEQYF. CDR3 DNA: TGTGCCACCAGCAGCCTCATGGGGTTGGGGAGCTACGAGCAGTACTTC.

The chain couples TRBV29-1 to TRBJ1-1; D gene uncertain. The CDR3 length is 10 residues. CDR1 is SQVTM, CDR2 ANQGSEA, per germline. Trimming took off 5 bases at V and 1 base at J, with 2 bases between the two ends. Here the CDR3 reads CSVKNTEAFF. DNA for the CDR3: TGCAGCGTTAAGAACACTGAAGCTTTCTTT.

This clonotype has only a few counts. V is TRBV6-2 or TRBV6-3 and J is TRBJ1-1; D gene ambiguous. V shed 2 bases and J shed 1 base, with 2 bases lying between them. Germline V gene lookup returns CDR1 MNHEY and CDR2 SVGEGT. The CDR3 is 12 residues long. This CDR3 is CASSYENTEAFF. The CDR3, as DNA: TGTGCCAGCAGTTACGAGAACACTGAAGCTTTCTTT.

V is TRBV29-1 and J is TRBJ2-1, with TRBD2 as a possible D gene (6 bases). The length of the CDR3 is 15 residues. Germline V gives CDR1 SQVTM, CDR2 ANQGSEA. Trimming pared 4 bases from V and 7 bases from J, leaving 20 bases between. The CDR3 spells CSVVRMPGESNEQFF. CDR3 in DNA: TGCAGCGTTGTGCGAATGCCGGGAGAGTCAAATGAGCAGTTCTTC.

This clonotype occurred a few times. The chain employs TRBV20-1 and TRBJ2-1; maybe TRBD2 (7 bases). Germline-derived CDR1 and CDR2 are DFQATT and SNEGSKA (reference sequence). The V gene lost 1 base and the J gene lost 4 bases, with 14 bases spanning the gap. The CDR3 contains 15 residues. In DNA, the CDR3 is TGCAGTGCTAGAGTCGCGGGGGCCCTATACAATGAGCAGTTCTTC. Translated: CSARVAGALYNEQFF.

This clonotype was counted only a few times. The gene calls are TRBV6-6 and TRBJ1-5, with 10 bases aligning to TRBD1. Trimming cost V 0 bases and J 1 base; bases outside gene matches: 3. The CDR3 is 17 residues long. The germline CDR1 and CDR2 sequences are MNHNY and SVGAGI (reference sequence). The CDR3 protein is CASSYSADRGSNQPQHF. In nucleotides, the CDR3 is TGTGCCAGCAGTTACTCGGCGGACAGGGGGAGCAATCAGCCCCAGCATTTT.

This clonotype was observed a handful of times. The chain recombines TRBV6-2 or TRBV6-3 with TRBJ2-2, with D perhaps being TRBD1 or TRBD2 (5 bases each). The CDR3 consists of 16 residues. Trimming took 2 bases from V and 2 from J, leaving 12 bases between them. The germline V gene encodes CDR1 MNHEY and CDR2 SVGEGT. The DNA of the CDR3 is TGTGCCAGCAGTTACCCTCCGGGGCGAAACACCGGGGAGCTGTTTTTT. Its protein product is CASSYPPGRNTGELFF.

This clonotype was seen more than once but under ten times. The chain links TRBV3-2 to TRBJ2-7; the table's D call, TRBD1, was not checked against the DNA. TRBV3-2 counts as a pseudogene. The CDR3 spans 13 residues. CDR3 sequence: CASGPGGCYEQYV. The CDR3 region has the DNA TGTGCCAGCGGACCAGGGGGCTGTTACGAGCAGTACGTC.

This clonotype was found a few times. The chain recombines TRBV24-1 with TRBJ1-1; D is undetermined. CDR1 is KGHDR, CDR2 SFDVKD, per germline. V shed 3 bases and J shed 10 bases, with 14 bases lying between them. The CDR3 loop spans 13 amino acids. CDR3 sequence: CATSDTGSRGAFF. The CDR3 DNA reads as TGTGCCACCAGTGATACGGGATCCCGGGGAGCTTTCTTT.

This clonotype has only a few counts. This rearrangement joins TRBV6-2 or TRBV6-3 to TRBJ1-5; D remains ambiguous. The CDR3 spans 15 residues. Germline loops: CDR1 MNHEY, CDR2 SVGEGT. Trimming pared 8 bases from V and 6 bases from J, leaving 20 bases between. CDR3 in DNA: TGTGCCAGCTCCCCCTTCGGTCGCGCGGGTCAGCCCCAGCATTTT. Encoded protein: CASSPFGRAGQPQHF.

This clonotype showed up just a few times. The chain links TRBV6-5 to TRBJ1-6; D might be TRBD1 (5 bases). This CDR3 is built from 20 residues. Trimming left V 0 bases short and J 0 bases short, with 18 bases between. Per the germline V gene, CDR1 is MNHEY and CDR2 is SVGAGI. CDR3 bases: TGTGCCAGCAGTTACTCGATGAGTATACGGGGGAGCTCCTATAATTCACCCCTCCACTTT. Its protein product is CASSYSMSIRGSSYNSPLHF.